This T cell receptor beta chain came from a study of shared clonotypes between healthy human individuals. Study-level points and caveats: Limitation of the genetic and exposure-history diversity represented came from the few donors.

Positive CCR7 selection of CD45RO-negative cells yielded the naive CD8 cells, and terminally differentiated effector memory CD45RA+ cells were excluded. TCRdb's table, derived via immunoSEQ multiplex PCR, lists solely in-frame clones and lacks some. This sample yields millions of clones, of which just under 95% are seen a single time; 1% to 1.3% belongs to the top ten. On this clone itself: What it recognizes is unknown.

The V gene end was trimmed by 1 base and the J gene end by 8 bases; junction bases not matched to a gene: 7. Germline lookup yields CDR1 KGHSH and CDR2 LQKENI. This CDR3 has 15 amino acids. Sequenced sample: naive CD8+ T cells sorted from blood. The chain joins TRBV18 to TRBJ1-4, with 7 positions matching TRBD1. This receptor was identified in a man between 18 and 35 years old in good health. CDR3 sequence reads: CASSPQETGTEKLFF. Here the CDR3 DNA reads TGTGCCAGCTCACCACAAGAGACAGGGACCGAAAAACTGTTTTTT.